This T cell receptor beta chain stems from a study of cytomegalovirus exposure and HLA in healthy donors. PCR amplification relied on 60 Vbeta primers (plus 13 Jbeta primers). Using immunoSEQ multiplex PCR, the repertoire was profiled, and TCRdb retains in-frame clones only, with some absent. Altogether some 130,000 clones are present, approximately 80% being singletons, with the ten largest covering 2% to 2.5%. Though probably carrying unrecorded immune exposures, donors were nominally healthy at sampling. Overall study results and limits: The study designated 150 or so TCR beta chains cytomegalovirus-associated. An ancestry cluster, one associated with Asian ancestry, reportedly showed fewer N-insertions than the 666-donor mean in a later analysis.

A note on this clone: The antigen remains unidentified.

Sequenced: PBMCs. This receptor was identified in a man under 40 in good health and CMV-seronegative.

CDR3 DNA sequence: TGTGCCTGGAGTTTCCAAGCCACCCCAAAACTGTTTTTT. Translation gives CAWSFQATPKLFF. The chain links TRBV30 to TRBJ1-4, with D hard to call. V gave up 2 bases and J gave up 10 bases, with 14 bases separating them. The CDR3 is made up of 13 amino acids. The germline V gene has CDR1 GTSNPN and CDR2 SVGIG (reference sequence). Full variable domain (rest looked up from reference TRBV30 and TRBJ1-4): SQTIHQWPATLVQPVGSPLSLECTVEGTSNPNLYWYRQAAGRGLQLLFYSVGIGQISSEVPQNLSASRPQDRQFILSSKKLLLSDSGFYLCAWSFQATPKLFFGSGTQLSVL.